This section outlines one T cell receptor beta chain sequence together with its context. Its antigen is unknown. This PCR relied on a set of 60 Vbeta primers and 13 Jbeta primers. This table comes from immunoSEQ multiplex PCR, and its TCRdb copy is limited to in-frame clones, with some not included. With 130,000 to 150,000 clones in the sample, the ten largest clones hold approximately 0.88%. The germline V gene has CDR1 SGDLS and CDR2 YYNGEE. This CDR3 is built from 15 residues. V dropped 0 bases and J dropped 5 bases, with 13 bases sitting between them. The data derive from a study of cytomegalovirus exposure and HLA in healthy donors. Overall study findings and caveats: According to the study, 150 to 200 TCR beta chains were cytomegalovirus-associated. Versus the approximately 670-donor mean, an Asian-associated ancestry cluster reportedly showed fewer N-insertions in a later analysis.

The V and J genes are TRBV9 and TRBJ2-3; D is possibly TRBD2 (5 bases). The sample taken for sequencing was PBMCs. The TCR comes from a male donor in good health and CMV-seronegative. This chain's CDR3 is CASSVGGSLGDTQYF. The CDR3 DNA follows: TGTGCCAGCAGCGTAGGAGGGAGTCTTGGAGATACGCAGTATTTT.